One and the same sample provided the 30 T cell receptor beta chains below, sequenced in a study of blood T cell repertoires in COVID-19. Sequenced by immunoSEQ multiplex PCR; TCRdb stores in-frame clones only, minus some. This table has about 110,000 clones, about four fifths appearing once. The specimen was peripheral blood. The receptors come from a woman aged 55-69 years with acute or convalescent COVID-19.

The chain joins TRBV7-2 to TRBJ1-4; 7 positions agree with TRBD1. The CDR3 extends over 14 amino acids. Unmatched junction bases numbered 7, after V lost 4 bases and J lost 8 bases. Germline CDR1 SGHTA, CDR2 FQGNSA. CDR3 sequence reads: CASSWTGGGEKLFF. The DNA of the CDR3 is TGTGCCAGCAGCTGGACAGGAGGAGGGGAAAAACTGTTTTTT.

V and J are TRBV15 and TRBJ1-2; TRBD1 matches 9 bases. Trimming at V came to 0 bases and at J to 5 bases, leaving 16 bases not matched to a gene. Germline V gene lookup returns CDR1 LNHNV and CDR2 YYDKDF (reference sequence). The CDR3 contains 19 residues. In nucleotides, the CDR3 is TGTGCCACCAGCAGAGACGCTTTAGCGTTTAGGACAGGGGAATATGGCTACACCTTC. The encoded protein is CATSRDALAFRTGEYGYTF.

The chain employs TRBV3-1 (or the pseudogene TRBV3-2) and TRBJ2-5; D perhaps matches TRBD2 (5 bases). The CDR3 extends over 13 amino acids. Trimming removed 3 bases from V and 7 bases from J, with 12 bases in between. From germline, CDR1 is LGHDT and CDR2 YNNKEL (reference sequence). CDR3 sequence (DNA): TGTGCCAGCAGCCAGATACTAGTAGGGACCCAGTACTTC. Its protein is CASSQILVGTQYF.

The chain uses TRBV4-2 and TRBJ1-4, with D maybe TRBD1 (6 bases). The germline V and J ends were trimmed by 4 bases and 7 bases, with 10 bases remaining between them. In germline, CDR1 is LGHNA, CDR2 YNFKEQ. The CDR3 is 13 residues long. CDR3 sequence (DNA): TGTGCCAGCAGCCGGGCAGGGGCTGAAAAACTGTTTTTT. It specifies CASSRAGAEKLFF.

The chain carries TRBV5-1 and TRBJ2-3, with 7 bases identical to TRBD1. This CDR3 contains 15 residues. V gave up 5 bases and J gave up 4 bases; unmatched junction bases: 10. CDR1 is SGHRS, CDR2 YFSETQ, per germline. In DNA form, the CDR3 reads TGCGCCAGCAGTCCAACAGGGGTTGTCGCAGATACGCAGTATTTT. It translates to CASSPTGVVADTQYF.

The chain uses TRBV12-3 or TRBV12-4 and TRBJ1-1, with unresolved D. CDR3 length: 13 residues. Trimming took 7 bases from V and 6 from J, leaving 15 bases between them. CDR3 in DNA: TGTGCCAGCAACCGTGGAGGGATCGCTGAAGCTTTCTTT. It yields the protein CASNRGGIAEAFF.

The chain links TRBV5-4 to TRBJ2-7; D is unclear. Germline values: CDR1 SGHNT, CDR2 YYREEE (reference sequence). The CDR3 contains 17 residues. Trimming took 2 bases from V and 2 from J, leaving 20 bases between them. DNA for the CDR3: TGTGCCAGCAGCTTCCTTCCCCCGCAGTTTCTTACCTACGAGCAGTACTTC. Translation: CASSFLPPQFLTYEQYF.

The rearrangement joins TRBV5-5 to TRBJ1-1; no reliable D call. The germline V gene encodes CDR1 SGHKS and CDR2 YYEKEE (reference sequence). The CDR3 loop spans 16 amino acids. V was pared by 0 bases and J by 4 bases, with 16 bases between. This CDR3 reads CASSLAYGVGSTEAFF. As DNA, the CDR3 is TGTGCCAGCAGCTTGGCTTACGGGGTTGGGAGCACTGAAGCTTTCTTT.

The chain employs TRBV19 and TRBJ1-2; D is unresolved. This CDR3 is built from 13 residues. Germline V lookup: CDR1 LNHDA, CDR2 SQIVND (reference sequence). V was trimmed by 6 bases and J by 3 bases, leaving 11 bases between them. CDR3 amino acids: CASRAGLDYGYTF. CDR3 nucleotide sequence: TGTGCCAGTAGGGCAGGTCTTGACTATGGCTACACCTTC.

V usage is TRBV6-2 or TRBV6-3 and J usage is TRBJ1-5, with 8 bases identical to TRBD1. The CDR3 has 15 amino acids. The germline V gene has CDR1 MNHEY and CDR2 SVGEGT. V shed 6 bases, J shed 5 bases, and the junction held 9 bases outside the gene matches. CDR3 nucleotide sequence: TGTGCCAGCAGGCCTGGACAGGGTTCGGATCAGCCCCAGCATTTT. Amino acids: CASRPGQGSDQPQHF.

The J gene is TRBJ1-1, the V gene TRBV3-1 (or the pseudogene TRBV3-2), with TRBD1 matching 8 bases. Germline loops: CDR1 LGHDT, CDR2 YNNKEL (reference sequence). The V gene end was trimmed by 5 bases and the J gene end by 6 bases; junction bases not matched to a gene: 8. CDR3 length equals 14 residues. In DNA form, the CDR3 reads TGTGCCAGCAGCTTCCAGGGGGCGGGGGCTGAAGCTTTCTTT. It specifies CASSFQGAGAEAFF.

This clone was found once. The chain links TRBV5-6 to TRBJ2-7, with TRBD1 identical over 8 bases. Per the germline V gene, CDR1 is SGHDT and CDR2 is YYEEEE. The V gene end was trimmed by 3 bases and the J gene end by 3 bases; junction bases not matched to a gene: 11. This CDR3 has 16 residues. The CDR3 DNA is TGTGCCAGCAGCTGGGGACCGGGACAGGTGAGCTACGAGCAGTACTTC. Its translation: CASSWGPGQVSYEQYF. The complete variable domain, with remaining parts taken from reference TRBV5-6 and TRBJ2-7, reads DAGVTQSPTHLIKTRGQQVTLRCSPKSGHDTVSWYQQALGQGPQFIFQYYEEEERQRGNFPDRFSGHQFPNYSSELNVNALLLGDSALYLCASSWGPGQVSYEQYFGPGTRLTVT.

The rearrangement links TRBV27 to TRBJ1-2; TRBD1 matches at 9 bases. The trim removed 4 bases at V and 3 bases at J, leaving 6 bases unmatched. This CDR3 is 15 amino acids long. Germline CDR1 and CDR2: MNHEY and SMNVEV (reference sequence). The CDR3 DNA reads as TGTGCCAGCAGTTCCTACCGGACAGGGGACTATGGCTACACCTTC. Translation: CASSSYRTGDYGYTF.

The chain has TRBV7-5 and TRBJ1-2; the D call of TRBD1 is as the table states it, not checked on the DNA. TRBV7-5 counts as a pseudogene. This CDR3 contains 13 residues. The CDR3 sequence is CVRSGGTGEDYTF. In DNA form, the CDR3 reads TGTGTCAGAAGCGGTGGGACAGGAGAAGACTACACCTTC.

The chain combines TRBV6-2 or TRBV6-3 with TRBJ1-2, with 8 bases identical to TRBD1. Germline V gives CDR1 MNHEY, CDR2 SVGEGT. The CDR3 is made up of 17 amino acids. V lost 2 bases and J lost 8; bases outside the gene matches: 16. This CDR3 is CASSYLSPGTGARGYTF. In nucleotides, the CDR3 is TGTGCCAGCAGTTACCTCAGTCCCGGGACAGGTGCCAGGGGCTACACCTTC.

J is TRBJ2-2 and V is TRBV21-1; the D call in the table, TRBD2, was not verified against the DNA. TRBV21-1 constitutes a pseudogene. This CDR3 has 21 residues. The CDR3 DNA reads as TGTGCCAGCAGCAAAAATGAATTCCCCACGGGGGGGGTTGGGGACACCGGGGAGCTGTTTTTT. Protein sequence: CASSKNEFPTGGVGDTGELFF.

This rearrangement joins TRBV5-5 to TRBJ1-1; TRBD1 might be the D (5 bases). V lost 3 bases to trimming and J lost 1 base, with 13 bases between them. CDR1 and CDR2 from the germline V gene are SGHKS and YYEKEE (reference sequence). CDR3 size: 15 residues. This chain's CDR3 is CASSSQLGGNTEAFF. CDR3 nucleotides: TGTGCCAGCAGCTCCCAACTGGGGGGGAACACTGAAGCTTTCTTT. The full variable domain, its missing parts supplied by reference TRBV5-5 and TRBJ1-1, is DAGVTQSPTHLIKTRGQQVTLRCSPISGHKSVSWYQQVLGQGPQFIFQYYEKEERGRGNFPDRFSARQFPNYSSELNVNALLLGDSALYLCASSSQLGGNTEAFFGQGTRLTVV.

This clone was counted a few times. The rearrangement uses TRBV4-3 and TRBJ1-4; D gene unclear. The germline CDR1 and CDR2 sequences are LGHNA and YSLEER. The CDR3 contains 16 residues. Trimming stripped 0 bases from V and 5 bases from J, with 13 bases between. Written as DNA, the CDR3 is TGCGCCAGCAGCCAAGAGGGTCACAGCCCCAATGAAAAACTGTTTTTT. It encodes CASSQEGHSPNEKLFF.

J is TRBJ2-2 and V is TRBV5-1; a possible D gene is TRBD1 (6 bases). The length of the CDR3 is 12 residues. The ends were cut back, 7 bases at V and 6 bases at J, with 10 bases in the middle. Germline loops: CDR1 SGHRS, CDR2 YFSETQ. CDR3 DNA sequence: TGCGCCAGCGCTGAGGGGGCCGGGGAGCTGTTTTTT. Translating it yields CASAEGAGELFF.

The table lists this clone with a count of one. This chain uses TRBV19 with TRBJ2-3; 10 bases fit TRBD1. The CDR3 consists of 15 residues. The germline CDR1 and CDR2 sequences are LNHDA and SQIVND (reference sequence). The trim removed 3 bases at V and 4 bases at J, leaving 4 bases unmatched. The CDR3 sequence: CASSMGQGRADTQYF. DNA for the CDR3: TGTGCCAGTAGTATGGGACAGGGGAGGGCAGATACGCAGTATTTT.

This chain connects TRBV7-9 to TRBJ2-7, with D possibly TRBD1 on 5 matching bases. The length of the CDR3 is 13 residues. Trimming cost V 10 bases and J 4 bases, with 17 bases left between them. The germline V gene encodes CDR1 SEHNR and CDR2 FQNEAQ (reference sequence). For the CDR3, the DNA is TGTGCCATCTTAACGACAGAGACTTACGAGCAGTACTTC. As protein: CAILTTETYEQYF. The full variable domain, completed using reference TRBV7-9 and TRBJ2-7, is DTGVSQNPRHKITKRGQNVTFRCDPISEHNRLYWYRQTLGQGPEFLTYFQNEAQLEKSRLLSDRFSAERPKGSFSTLEIQRTEQGDSAMYLCAILTTETYEQYFGPGTRLTVT.

In its sample, this clone was seen once. The V call is TRBV5-6, the J call TRBJ1-5; the D is unclear. The CDR3 covers 14 residues. Germline CDR1 reads SGHDT; CDR2 reads YYEEEE. V gave up 4 bases and J gave up 3 bases, with 11 bases separating them. The CDR3 DNA follows: TGTGCCAGCAGCACATGGGAGGACAATCAGCCCCAGCATTTT. Its protein product is CASSTWEDNQPQHF.

This chain joins TRBV30 and TRBJ1-1, with 7 bases identical to TRBD1. The CDR3 spans 12 residues. Trimming took 0 bases from V and 11 from J; bases not matched to a gene: 6. Germline V gene sequence: CDR1 GTSNPN, CDR2 SVGIG (reference sequence). The CDR3 here is CAWSVRDREAFF. DNA for the CDR3: TGTGCCTGGAGTGTGCGCGACAGGGAGGCTTTCTTT.

V gene TRBV9 combines with J gene TRBJ2-1; 8 nucleotides align to TRBD2. V lost 0 bases to trimming and J lost 4 bases; unmatched junction nucleotides: 6. The CDR3 is made up of 16 amino acids. CDR1 and CDR2 (germline): SGDLS, YYNGEE. CDR3 in DNA: TGTGCCAGCAGCGTAGCAGCGGGGGTGGGGTACAATGAGCAGTTCTTC. Its translation: CASSVAAGVGYNEQFF.

J is TRBJ1-1 and V is TRBV19; TRBD1 aligns across 8 bases. This CDR3 is 15 amino acids long. V dropped 3 bases and J dropped 1; count of bases not matched to a gene: 4. Germline CDR1 LNHDA, CDR2 SQIVND (reference sequence). The CDR3 sequence: CASSMSGQGNTEAFF. The CDR3 DNA reads as TGTGCCAGTAGTATGTCCGGACAGGGGAACACTGAAGCTTTCTTT. The full variable domain, its missing parts supplied by reference TRBV19 and TRBJ1-1, is DGGITQSPKYLFRKEGQNVTLSCEQNLNHDAMYWYRQDPGQGLRLIYYSQIVNDFQKGDIAEGYSVSREKKESFPLTVTSAQKNPTAFYLCASSMSGQGNTEAFFGQGTRLTVV.

The CDR3 loop reads CASSLPGGPLYNEQFF. The CDR3 DNA is TGCGCCAGCAGTCTCCCCGGGGGGCCCCTATACAATGAGCAGTTCTTC. The V call is TRBV23-1, the J call TRBJ2-1, with D tentatively TRBD2 (7 bases). TRBV23-1 is classed as an ORF, of uncertain function. This CDR3 has 16 amino acids. V was cut by 4 bases and J by 4 bases, with 17 bases left in between.

This sequence joins TRBV6-5 and TRBJ2-2, with a tentative D call TRBD2 (5 bases). This CDR3 has 13 amino acids. V was trimmed by 10 bases and J by 7 bases, leaving 16 bases between them. Germline lookup yields CDR1 MNHEY and CDR2 SVGAGI. CDR3 sequence (DNA): TGTGCCACCTCCCAATCGGGGAGCGGGGAGCTGTTTTTT. It is translated as CATSQSGSGELFF.

V is TRBV2 and J is TRBJ2-2; 9 nucleotides agree with TRBD2. The germline V gene encodes CDR1 SNHLY and CDR2 FYNNEI. The CDR3 has 15 residues. The ends lost 7 bases at V and 5 bases at J; junction bases unmatched: 8. The CDR3 sequence: CASTGLASGTGELFF. The CDR3 region has the DNA TGTGCCAGCACGGGACTAGCCTCAGGGACCGGGGAGCTGTTTTTT.

This clone was seen repeatedly, ten times or more. The CDR3 DNA sequence: TGTGCCAGCAGCCCGAGACTAGTCAATGAGCAGTTCTTC. It specifies CASSPRLVNEQFF. The chain has TRBV11-3 and TRBJ2-1, with D possibly TRBD2 on 6 matching bases. V was trimmed by 5 bases and J by 6 bases, leaving 11 bases between them. CDR3 length: 13 amino acids. CDR1 and CDR2 from the germline V gene are SGHNT and YENEEA.

The V and J genes are TRBV3-1 (or the pseudogene TRBV3-2) and TRBJ1-2; D is undetermined. Germline V CDR1 and CDR2: LGHDT, YNNKEL (reference sequence). CDR3 length equals 13 residues. The ends were cut back, 4 bases at V and 0 bases at J, with 6 bases in the middle. The CDR3 nucleotides read TGTGCCAGCAGCCCGGGGACTAACTATGGCTACACCTTC. This translates into CASSPGTNYGYTF.